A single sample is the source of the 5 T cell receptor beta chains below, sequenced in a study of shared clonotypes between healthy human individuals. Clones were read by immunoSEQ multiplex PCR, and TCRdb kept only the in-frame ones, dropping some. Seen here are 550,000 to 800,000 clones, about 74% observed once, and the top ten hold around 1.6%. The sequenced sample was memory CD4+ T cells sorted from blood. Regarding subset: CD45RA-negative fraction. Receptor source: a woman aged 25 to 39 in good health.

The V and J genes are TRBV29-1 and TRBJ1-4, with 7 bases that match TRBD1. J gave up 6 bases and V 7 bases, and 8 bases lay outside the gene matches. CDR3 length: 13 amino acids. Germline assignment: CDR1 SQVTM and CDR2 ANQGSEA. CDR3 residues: CSALGGGHEKLFF. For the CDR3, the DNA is TGCAGCGCTTTAGGGGGCGGTCATGAAAAACTGTTTTTT.

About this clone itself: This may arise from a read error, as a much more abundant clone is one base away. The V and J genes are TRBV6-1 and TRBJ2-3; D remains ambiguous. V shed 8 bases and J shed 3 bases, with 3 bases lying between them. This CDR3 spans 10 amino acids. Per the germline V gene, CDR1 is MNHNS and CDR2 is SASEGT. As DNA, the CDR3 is TGTGCCAGCGGTACAGATACGCAGTATTTT. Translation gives CASGTDTQYF.

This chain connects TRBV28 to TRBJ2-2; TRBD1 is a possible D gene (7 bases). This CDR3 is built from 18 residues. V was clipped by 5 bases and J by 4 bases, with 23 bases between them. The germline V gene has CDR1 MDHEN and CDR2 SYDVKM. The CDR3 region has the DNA TGTGCCAGCAGTCCAGCCGCAGGGGGGTCTCGCTTCACCGGGGAGCTGTTTTTT. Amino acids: CASSPAAGGSRFTGELFF. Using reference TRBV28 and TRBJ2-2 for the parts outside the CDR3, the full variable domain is DVKVTQSSRYLVKRTGEKVFLECVQDMDHENMFWYRQDPGLGLRLIYFSYDVKMKEKGDIPEGYSVSREKKERFSLILESASTNQTSMYLCASSPAAGGSRFTGELFFGEGSRLTVL.

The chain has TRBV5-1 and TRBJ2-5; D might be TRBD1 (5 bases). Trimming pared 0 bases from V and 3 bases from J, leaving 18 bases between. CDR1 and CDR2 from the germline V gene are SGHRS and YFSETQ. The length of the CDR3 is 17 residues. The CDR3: CASSLAGRAGSEETQYF. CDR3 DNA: TGCGCCAGCAGCTTGGCTGGCAGGGCAGGGTCAGAAGAGACCCAGTACTTC.

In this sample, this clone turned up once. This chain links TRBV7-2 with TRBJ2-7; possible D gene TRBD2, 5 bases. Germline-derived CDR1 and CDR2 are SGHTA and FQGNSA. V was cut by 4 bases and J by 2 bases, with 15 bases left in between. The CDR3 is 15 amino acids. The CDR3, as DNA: TGTGCCAGCAGCTCCGCCGGAGCGGAGGCCTACGAGCAGTACTTC. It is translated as CASSSAGAEAYEQYF.